Presented here are 25 T cell receptor beta chains from one specimen sequenced in a study of neurological immune-mediated disorders. TCRdb passed the 5' RACE reads through MiXCR, listing each CDR3 protein once. The table records over 45,000 distinct CDR3 sequences, 3% of them present only once. The sample consisted of PBMCs. The receptors stem from a woman between 50 and 59 years old with multiple sclerosis.

This clonotype occurred a few times. Just one base apart from a much larger clone, this may be a read error. DNA of the CDR3: TGTGCCAGCAGTTGGGTCGAGGACGGAAAAACCATATATTTT. As protein: CASSWVEDGKTIYF. The chain has TRBV28 and TRBJ1-3; no firm D call. CDR1 is MDHEN, CDR2 SYDVKM, per germline. The CDR3 has 14 amino acids.

There are many counts of this clonotype. V usage is TRBV27 and J usage is TRBJ1-1, with D tentatively TRBD1 (6 bases). V was shortened by 6 bases and J by 5 bases, with 16 bases between the two germline ends. CDR1 and CDR2 (germline): MNHEY, SMNVEV (reference sequence). CDR3 length: 14 residues. CDR3 DNA sequence: TGTGCCAGCAGCCCGAGGGGGGCCGGAACTGAAGCTTTCTTT. This gives the protein CASSPRGAGTEAFF.

Many counts were recorded for this clonotype. V is TRBV5-1 and J is TRBJ2-1; 12 nucleotides line up with TRBD2. The V segment lost 4 bases and the J segment 4 bases; nucleotides outside the gene matches: 3. The CDR3 has 15 amino acids. The V gene's germline CDR1 is SGHRS and CDR2 YFSETQ. CDR3 region: CASSETSGGYNEQFF. CDR3 DNA sequence: TGCGCCAGCAGCGAGACTAGCGGGGGATACAATGAGCAGTTCTTC.

In this sample, this clonotype turned up many times. The V gene is TRBV9, the J gene TRBJ1-5; D is possibly TRBD1 (5 bases). CDR1 is SGDLS, CDR2 YYNGEE, per germline. Trimming left V 3 bases short and J 7 bases short, with 17 bases between. The CDR3 sequence is 15 residues long. The CDR3 coding sequence is TGTGCCAGCAGCGAAAGTGGAGGGGTCGGACAGCCCCAGCATTTT. Translation gives CASSESGGVGQPQHF.

This clonotype was picked up many times. The chain uses TRBV2 and TRBJ2-1; 9 positions match TRBD1. The CDR3 sequence is 15 residues long. The V segment lost 4 bases and the J segment 4 bases; nucleotides outside the gene matches: 5. The germline V gene encodes CDR1 SNHLY and CDR2 FYNNEI. The CDR3 DNA is TGTGCCAGCAGTGTAGGACAGGGGATTTACAATGAGCAGTTCTTC. It codes for CASSVGQGIYNEQFF.

This clonotype came up many times. The rearrangement joins TRBV5-1 to TRBJ2-3; the match to TRBD2 covers 9 bases. Trimming removed 1 base from V and 3 bases from J; junction bases left unmatched: 3. This CDR3 has 15 amino acids. Germline CDR1 SGHRS, CDR2 YFSETQ. Here the CDR3 reads CASSLTSGRTDTQYF. The CDR3 DNA is TGCGCCAGCAGCTTGACAAGCGGGAGGACAGATACGCAGTATTTT.

At least ten counts were recorded for this clonotype. The chain links TRBV9 to TRBJ2-1; the match to TRBD1 covers 8 bases. The CDR3 spans 16 residues. Germline-derived CDR1 and CDR2 are SGDLS and YYNGEE. Trimming at V came to 2 bases and at J to 0 bases, leaving 4 bases not matched to a gene. The CDR3: CASSVFGTGSYNEQFF. Written as DNA, the CDR3 is TGTGCCAGCAGCGTTTTCGGGACAGGCTCCTACAATGAGCAGTTCTTC.

This clonotype was seen at least ten times. This chain links TRBV5-1 with TRBJ2-3; 12 nucleotides agree with TRBD2. Germline V gene data show CDR1 as SGHRS and CDR2 as YFSETQ. J lost 4 bases, V lost 0 bases, and 9 bases had no gene match. This CDR3 spans 18 amino acids. The CDR3 protein is CASSLAPLGLAGADTQYF. The CDR3 DNA follows: TGCGCCAGCAGCTTGGCCCCCCTGGGACTAGCGGGCGCAGATACGCAGTATTTT.

This clonotype was seen repeatedly, ten times or more. The chain carries TRBV12-3 or TRBV12-4 and TRBJ1-2; 10 nucleotides line up with TRBD1. The CDR3 contains 14 residues. V dropped 5 bases and J dropped 5; count of bases not matched to a gene: 5. In DNA, the CDR3 is TGTGCCAGCAGTCCCGGGACAGGGGCTTATGGCTACACCTTC. Its translation is CASSPGTGAYGYTF.

The table lists this clonotype with many counts. The chain is built from TRBV5-1 and TRBJ2-5; D uncertain. Trimming removed 0 bases from V and 3 bases from J, with 6 bases in between. The CDR3 covers 13 residues. Germline V gene sequence: CDR1 SGHRS, CDR2 YFSETQ. The CDR3 loop is CASSLGVEETQYF. The CDR3 DNA sequence: TGCGCCAGCAGCTTGGGGGTTGAAGAGACCCAGTACTTC.

This clonotype has a count of ten or more. The chain joins TRBV7-9 to TRBJ1-3, with 7 positions matching TRBD1. V dropped 5 bases and J dropped 2; count of bases not matched to a gene: 9. Germline values: CDR1 SEHNR, CDR2 FQNEAQ (reference sequence). This CDR3 has 16 residues. The CDR3 nucleotides read TGTGCCAGCAGCCCGCAGACAGGGACAACTGGAAACACCATATATTTT. The encoded protein is CASSPQTGTTGNTIYF.

The chain uses TRBV7-8 and TRBJ2-3, with a weak D call TRBD1 (6 bases). Per germline, CDR1 SGHVS and CDR2 FQNEAQ. CDR3 length: 14 amino acids. V was trimmed by 5 bases and J by 1 base, leaving 10 bases between them. The CDR3 DNA reads TGTGCCAGCAGCAACCGACAGGGCACAGATACGCAGTATTTT. This codes for CASSNRQGTDTQYF. The variable domain in full, completed from reference TRBV7-8 and TRBJ2-3, reads GAGVSQSPRYKVAKRGQDVALRCDPISGHVSLFWYQQALGQGPEFLTYFQNEAQLDKSGLPSDRFFAERPEGSVSTLKIQRTQQEDSAVYLCASSNRQGTDTQYFGPGTRLTVL.

In this sample, this clonotype turned up many times. The chain carries TRBV5-1 and TRBJ1-1; 7 bases map to TRBD1. The CDR3 contains 16 residues. Germline assignment: CDR1 SGHRS and CDR2 YFSETQ. After removal of 0 bases from V and 3 bases from J, the junction contained 8 bases not matched to a gene. This chain's CDR3 is CASSLAGTGAYTEAFF. In DNA form, the CDR3 reads TGCGCCAGCAGCTTGGCAGGAACAGGGGCTTACACTGAAGCTTTCTTT.

This clonotype occurred many times. The V gene is TRBV4-2, the J gene TRBJ1-2; 9 nucleotides align to TRBD1. V lost 1 base to trimming and J lost 8 bases; unmatched junction nucleotides: 5. This CDR3 has 14 amino acids. Germline loops: CDR1 LGHNA, CDR2 YNFKEQ. The CDR3 sequence: CASSQVDRGRGYTF. DNA of the CDR3: TGTGCCAGCAGCCAAGTCGACAGGGGGAGAGGCTACACCTTC.

This clonotype was counted many times. V gene TRBV5-1 combines with J gene TRBJ2-1, with 8 bases lining up with TRBD1. Germline V CDR1 and CDR2: SGHRS, YFSETQ. CDR3 length: 18 residues. Losses at the gene ends were 4 bases for V and 5 bases for J; bases not matched to a gene: 17. CDR3 sequence reads: CASSPGRVTGGKNNEQFF. The CDR3 coding sequence is TGCGCCAGCAGCCCGGGCCGGGTAACAGGGGGTAAGAACAATGAGCAGTTCTTC. The full variable domain, rest sourced from reference TRBV5-1 and TRBJ2-1, is KAGVTQTPRYLIKTRGQQVTLSCSPISGHRSVSWYQQTPGQGLQFLFEYFSETQRNKGNFPGRFSGRQFSNSRSEMNVSTLELGDSALYLCASSPGRVTGGKNNEQFFGPGTRLTVL.

This clonotype was picked up many times. The chain recombines TRBV5-1 with TRBJ2-7; TRBD2 might be the D (5 bases). The V end lost 4 bases, the J end lost 4 bases, and 18 bases lay between the germline ends. CDR3 length: 15 amino acids. Germline values: CDR1 SGHRS, CDR2 YFSETQ. CDR3 residues: CASSRRAVVGYEQYF. The CDR3 nucleotides are TGCGCCAGCAGCCGCAGAGCGGTGGTGGGGTACGAGCAGTACTTC. Full variable domain (rest looked up from reference TRBV5-1 and TRBJ2-7): KAGVTQTPRYLIKTRGQQVTLSCSPISGHRSVSWYQQTPGQGLQFLFEYFSETQRNKGNFPGRFSGRQFSNSRSEMNVSTLELGDSALYLCASSRRAVVGYEQYFGPGTRLTVT.

Ten or more counts support this clonotype. The V call is TRBV7-2, the J call TRBJ2-3; TRBD2 agrees at 10 bases. This CDR3 comprises 17 residues. From germline, CDR1 is SGHTA and CDR2 FQGNSA. V trimming: 1 base; J trimming: 1 base; junction bases outside the gene matches: 5. The CDR3 bases are TGTGCCAGCAGCTTAGATACAGCGGGGGGGGGCACAGATACGCAGTATTTT. Amino acids: CASSLDTAGGGTDTQYF.

This clonotype was picked up many times. The V and J genes are TRBV5-5 and TRBJ2-1; 11 positions agree with TRBD1. The V gene end was trimmed by 3 bases and the J gene end by 6 bases; junction bases not matched to a gene: 5. Germline V gene data show CDR1 as SGHKS and CDR2 as YYEKEE (reference sequence). The CDR3 runs to 15 residues. The CDR3 loop reads CASSSGQGASNEQFF. For the CDR3, the DNA is TGTGCCAGCAGCTCCGGACAGGGGGCCTCCAATGAGCAGTTCTTC.

In this sample, this clonotype turned up many times. This rearrangement joins TRBV6-1 to TRBJ2-4, with D perhaps given as TRBD1 or TRBD2 (5 bases each). CDR1 MNHNS and CDR2 SASEGT come from the germline V gene. Trimming cost V 2 bases and J 0 bases, with 11 bases left between them. The CDR3 loop spans 16 amino acids. CDR3 nucleotide sequence: TGTGCCAGCAGTGAACTGGGGGTATTAGCCAAAAACATTCAGTACTTC. Protein sequence: CASSELGVLAKNIQYF.

The CDR3 DNA is TGTGCCAGATTCGACAGGGGGCGACTCAAGGCGAACACCGGGGAGCTGTTTTTT. Protein product: CARFDRGRLKANTGELFF. J is TRBJ2-2 and V is TRBV21-1; the table's D call of TRBD1 was not tested on the DNA. TRBV21-1 is noted as a pseudogene. The length of the CDR3 is 18 residues.

Turning to this clonotype: A junction end diverges from the germline sequence, so it may reflect a read error. The chain combines TRBV3-1 with TRBJ2-7; maybe TRBD2 (6 bases). CDR3 length: 14 amino acids. CDR1 and CDR2 from the germline V gene are LGHDT and YNNKEL (reference sequence). The CDR3, as DNA: TGTGTCAGCAGCGCGACTAGATACCGCTGGGAGCAGTACTTC. Its translation: CVSSATRYRWEQYF.

This clonotype was seen repeatedly, ten times or more. The chain has TRBV5-1 and TRBJ2-3; weak D call: TRBD2 (6 bases). Per the germline V gene, CDR1 is SGHRS and CDR2 is YFSETQ. This CDR3 spans 15 amino acids. V dropped 6 bases and J dropped 0 bases, with 14 bases sitting between them. This CDR3 reads CASTWVGLSTDTQYF. The CDR3 coding sequence is TGCGCCAGCACATGGGTTGGACTAAGCACAGATACGCAGTATTTT.

This clonotype showed up many times. The genes are TRBV20-1 and TRBJ2-5; the match to TRBD2 covers 10 bases. The CDR3 totals 14 residues. Germline V gives CDR1 DFQATT, CDR2 SNEGSKA (reference sequence). V lost 6 bases and J lost 1; bases outside the gene matches: 5. Here the CDR3 DNA reads TGCAGTGCCCTACTAGCGGGGCTCCAAGAGACCCAGTACTTC. Residues: CSALLAGLQETQYF.

This clonotype has a count of ten or more. The CDR3, as DNA: TGTGCCAGCAGTTGGGAAGACAGATCCACAGATACGCAGTATTTT. Translation: CASSWEDRSTDTQYF. The chain uses TRBV12-3 or TRBV12-4 and TRBJ2-3; a possible D gene is TRBD1 (5 bases). The CDR3 is 15 amino acids. V lost 4 bases, J lost 2 bases, and 13 bases lay in between.

At least ten counts were recorded for this clonotype. CDR3 nucleotides: TGTGCCATTGATCAGGGGAGCAACACTGAAGCTTTCTTT. It yields the protein CAIDQGSNTEAFF. V gene TRBV10-3 combines with J gene TRBJ1-1; D is perhaps TRBD1 (6 bases). The CDR3 runs to 13 residues. The ends were cut back, 9 bases at V and 2 bases at J, with 13 bases in the middle. Germline loops: CDR1 ENHRY, CDR2 SYGVKD.